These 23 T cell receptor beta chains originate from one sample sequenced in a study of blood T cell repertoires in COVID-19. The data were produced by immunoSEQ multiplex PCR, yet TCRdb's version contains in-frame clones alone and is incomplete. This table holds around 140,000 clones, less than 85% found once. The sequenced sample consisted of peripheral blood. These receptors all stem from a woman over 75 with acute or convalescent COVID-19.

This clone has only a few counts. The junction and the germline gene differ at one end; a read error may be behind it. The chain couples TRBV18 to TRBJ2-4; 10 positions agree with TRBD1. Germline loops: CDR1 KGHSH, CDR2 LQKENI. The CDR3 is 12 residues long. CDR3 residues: CASSPGQGPSGF. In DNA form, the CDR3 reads TGTGCCAGCTCACCGGGACAGGGGCCCAGTGGGTTC.

CDR3 in amino acids: CASSYGTGLPWYF. The DNA of the CDR3 is TGTGCCAGCAGCTATGGGACAGGGCTGCCTTGGTACTTC. The chain has TRBV12-3 or TRBV12-4 and TRBJ2-7, with 9 bases aligning to TRBD1. This CDR3 is 13 amino acids long. Unmatched junction bases numbered 12, after V lost 6 bases and J lost 12 bases.

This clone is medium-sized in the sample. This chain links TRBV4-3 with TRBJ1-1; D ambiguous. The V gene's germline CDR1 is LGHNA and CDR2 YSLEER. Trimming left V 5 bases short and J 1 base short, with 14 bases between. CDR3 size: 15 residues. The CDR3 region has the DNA TGCGCCAGCAGCATTCAAACTCGGGGGAACACTGAAGCTTTCTTT. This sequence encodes CASSIQTRGNTEAFF.

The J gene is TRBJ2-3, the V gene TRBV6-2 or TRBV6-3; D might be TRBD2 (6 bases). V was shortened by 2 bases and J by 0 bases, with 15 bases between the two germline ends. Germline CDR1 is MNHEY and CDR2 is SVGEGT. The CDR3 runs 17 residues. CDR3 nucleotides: TGTGCCAGCAGTTACACCGGGAGAAGTACTAGCACAGATACGCAGTATTTT. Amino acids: CASSYTGRSTSTDTQYF.

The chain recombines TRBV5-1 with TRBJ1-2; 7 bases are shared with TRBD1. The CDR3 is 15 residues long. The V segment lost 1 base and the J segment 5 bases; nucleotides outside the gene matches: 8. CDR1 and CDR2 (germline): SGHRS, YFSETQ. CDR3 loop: CASSLTGAEFYGYTF. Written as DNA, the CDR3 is TGCGCCAGCAGCTTGACAGGGGCAGAATTTTATGGCTACACCTTC.

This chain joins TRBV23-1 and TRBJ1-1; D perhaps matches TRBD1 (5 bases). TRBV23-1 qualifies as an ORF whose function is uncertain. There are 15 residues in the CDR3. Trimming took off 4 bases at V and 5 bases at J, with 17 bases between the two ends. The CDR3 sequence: CASSPSGGKVTEAFF. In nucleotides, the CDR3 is TGCGCCAGCAGTCCCTCGGGGGGGAAGGTTACTGAAGCTTTCTTT.

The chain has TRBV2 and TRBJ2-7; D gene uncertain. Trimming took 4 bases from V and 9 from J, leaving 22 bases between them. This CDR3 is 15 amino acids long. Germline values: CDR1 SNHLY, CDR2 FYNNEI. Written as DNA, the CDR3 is TGTGCCAGCAGTGCCTGGGTCCGGCTCGGGTCTGGGCAGTACTTC. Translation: CASSAWVRLGSGQYF.

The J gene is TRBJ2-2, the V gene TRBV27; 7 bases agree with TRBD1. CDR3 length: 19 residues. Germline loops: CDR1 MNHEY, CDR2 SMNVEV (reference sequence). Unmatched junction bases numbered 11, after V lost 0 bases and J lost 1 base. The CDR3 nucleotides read TGTGCCAGCAGTTTATCCCGCCCGACAGGGCGGTGGAACACCGGGGAGCTGTTTTTT. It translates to CASSLSRPTGRWNTGELFF.

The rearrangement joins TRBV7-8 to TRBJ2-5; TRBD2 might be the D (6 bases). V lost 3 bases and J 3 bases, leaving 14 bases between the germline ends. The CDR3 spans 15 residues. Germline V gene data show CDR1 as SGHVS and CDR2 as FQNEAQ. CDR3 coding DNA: TGTGCCAGCAGCTTGGGGGAGGATATGGAAGAGACCCAGTACTTC. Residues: CASSLGEDMEETQYF.

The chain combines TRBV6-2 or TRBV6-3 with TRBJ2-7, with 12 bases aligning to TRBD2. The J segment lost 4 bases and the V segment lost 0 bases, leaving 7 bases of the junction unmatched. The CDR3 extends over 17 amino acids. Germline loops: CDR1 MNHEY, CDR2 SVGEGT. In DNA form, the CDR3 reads TGTGCCAGCAGTTACTCGTCGACTAGCGGGAGTATATACGAGCAGTACTTC. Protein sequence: CASSYSSTSGSIYEQYF.

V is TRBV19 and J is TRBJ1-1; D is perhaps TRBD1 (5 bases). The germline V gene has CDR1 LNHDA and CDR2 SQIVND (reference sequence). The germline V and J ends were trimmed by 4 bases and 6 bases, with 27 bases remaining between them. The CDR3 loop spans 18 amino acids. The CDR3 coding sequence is TGTGCCAGTAGTACCATCCGAAAAGCGACAGCGACGAAGGCTGAAGCTTTCTTT. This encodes CASSTIRKATATKAEAFF. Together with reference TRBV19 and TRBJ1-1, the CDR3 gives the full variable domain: DGGITQSPKYLFRKEGQNVTLSCEQNLNHDAMYWYRQDPGQGLRLIYYSQIVNDFQKGDIAEGYSVSREKKESFPLTVTSAQKNPTAFYLCASSTIRKATATKAEAFFGQGTRLTVV.

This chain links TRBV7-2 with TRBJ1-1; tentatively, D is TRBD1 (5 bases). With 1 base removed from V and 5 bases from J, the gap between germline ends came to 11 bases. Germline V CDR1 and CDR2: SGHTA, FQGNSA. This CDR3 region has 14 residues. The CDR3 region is CASSLDAGTTEAFF. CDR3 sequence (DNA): TGTGCCAGCAGCTTAGATGCAGGGACTACTGAAGCTTTCTTT.

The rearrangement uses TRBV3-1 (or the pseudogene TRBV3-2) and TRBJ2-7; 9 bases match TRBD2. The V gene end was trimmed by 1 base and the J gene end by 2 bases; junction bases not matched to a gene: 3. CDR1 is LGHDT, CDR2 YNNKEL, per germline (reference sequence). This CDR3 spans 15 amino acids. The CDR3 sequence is CASSQGLAVPYEQYF. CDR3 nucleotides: TGTGCCAGCAGCCAAGGACTAGCGGTCCCCTACGAGCAGTACTTC.

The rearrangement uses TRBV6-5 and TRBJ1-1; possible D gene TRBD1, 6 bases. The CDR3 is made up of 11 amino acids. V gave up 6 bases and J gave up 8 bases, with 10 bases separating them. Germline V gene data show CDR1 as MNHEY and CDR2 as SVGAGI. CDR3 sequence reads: CASRSGTEAFF. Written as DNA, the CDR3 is TGTGCCAGCAGGTCCGGGACAGAAGCTTTCTTT.

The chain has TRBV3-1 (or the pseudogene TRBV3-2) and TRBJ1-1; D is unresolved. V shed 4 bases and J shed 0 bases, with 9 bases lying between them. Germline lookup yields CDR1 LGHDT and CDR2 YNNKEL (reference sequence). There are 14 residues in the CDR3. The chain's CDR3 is CASSRTVMNTEAFF. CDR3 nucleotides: TGTGCCAGCAGCCGAACAGTCATGAACACTGAAGCTTTCTTT.

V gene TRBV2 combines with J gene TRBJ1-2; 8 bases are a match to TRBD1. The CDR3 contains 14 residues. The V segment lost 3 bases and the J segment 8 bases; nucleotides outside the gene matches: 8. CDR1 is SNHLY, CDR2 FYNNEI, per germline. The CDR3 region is CASSDVDRDRGYTF. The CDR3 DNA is TGTGCCAGCAGTGATGTGGACAGGGATAGGGGCTACACCTTC.

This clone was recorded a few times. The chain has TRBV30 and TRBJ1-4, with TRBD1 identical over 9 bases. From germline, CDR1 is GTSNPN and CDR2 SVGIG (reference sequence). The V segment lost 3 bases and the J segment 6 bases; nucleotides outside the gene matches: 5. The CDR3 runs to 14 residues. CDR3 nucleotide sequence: TGTGCCTGGAGACCGGGACAGGGATATGAAAAACTGTTTTTT. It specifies CAWRPGQGYEKLFF. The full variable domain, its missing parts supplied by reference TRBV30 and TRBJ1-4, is SQTIHQWPATLVQPVGSPLSLECTVEGTSNPNLYWYRQAAGRGLQLLFYSVGIGQISSEVPQNLSASRPQDRQFILSSKKLLLSDSGFYLCAWRPGQGYEKLFFGSGTQLSVL.

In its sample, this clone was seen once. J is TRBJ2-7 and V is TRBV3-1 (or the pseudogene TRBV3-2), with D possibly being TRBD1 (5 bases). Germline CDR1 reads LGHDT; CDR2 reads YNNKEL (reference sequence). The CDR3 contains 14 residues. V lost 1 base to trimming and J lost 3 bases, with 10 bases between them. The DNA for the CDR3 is TGTGCCAGCAGCCAAGGGTTCAGGGTCTACGAGCAGTACTTC. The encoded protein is CASSQGFRVYEQYF.

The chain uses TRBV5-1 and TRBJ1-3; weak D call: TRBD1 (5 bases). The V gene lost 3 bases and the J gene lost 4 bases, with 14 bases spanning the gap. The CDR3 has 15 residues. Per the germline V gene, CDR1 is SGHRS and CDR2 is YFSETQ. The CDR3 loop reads CASSSDGARGNTIYF. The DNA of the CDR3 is TGCGCCAGCAGCTCGGATGGGGCGAGGGGAAACACCATATATTTT.

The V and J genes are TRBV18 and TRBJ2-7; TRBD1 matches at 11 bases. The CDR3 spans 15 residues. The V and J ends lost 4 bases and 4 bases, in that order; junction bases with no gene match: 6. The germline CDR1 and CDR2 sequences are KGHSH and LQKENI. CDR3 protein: CASSQGTGGLYEQYF. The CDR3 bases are TGTGCCAGCTCACAAGGGACAGGGGGTTTGTACGAGCAGTACTTC. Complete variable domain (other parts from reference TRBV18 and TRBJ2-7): NAGVMQNPRHLVRRRGQEARLRCSPMKGHSHVYWYRQLPEEGLKFMVYLQKENIIDESGMPKERFSAEFPKEGPSILRIQQVVRGDSAAYFCASSQGTGGLYEQYFGPGTRLTVT.

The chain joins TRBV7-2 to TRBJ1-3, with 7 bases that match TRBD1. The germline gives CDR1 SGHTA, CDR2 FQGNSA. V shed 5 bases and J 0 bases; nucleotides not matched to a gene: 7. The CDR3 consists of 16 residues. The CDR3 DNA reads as TGTGCCAGCAGCCCACTCTCAGGGGGCTCTGGAAACACCATATATTTT. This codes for CASSPLSGGSGNTIYF. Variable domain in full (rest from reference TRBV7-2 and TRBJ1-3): GAGVSQSPSNKVTEKGKDVELRCDPISGHTALYWYRQSLGQGLEFLIYFQGNSAPDKSGLPSDRFSAERTGGSVSTLTIQRTQQEDSAVYLCASSPLSGGSGNTIYFGEGSWLTVV.

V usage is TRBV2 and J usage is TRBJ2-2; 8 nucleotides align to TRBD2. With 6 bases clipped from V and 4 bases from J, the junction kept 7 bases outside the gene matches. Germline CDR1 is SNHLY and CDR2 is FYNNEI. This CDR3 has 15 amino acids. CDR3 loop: CASRTGLVVTGELFF. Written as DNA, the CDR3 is TGTGCCAGCAGGACGGGACTAGTGGTCACCGGGGAGCTGTTTTTT.

CDR3 nucleotide sequence: TGTGCCAGCTCATCAGAAATAAGTGTCTCAGCTAACTATGGCTACACCTTC. This encodes CASSSEISVSANYGYTF. J is TRBJ1-2 and V is TRBV18; D unclear. This CDR3 has 17 residues. V was cut by 5 bases and J by 0 bases, with 19 bases left in between. Looked up from germline, CDR1 is KGHSH and CDR2 is LQKENI.